One and the same sample provided the 21 T cell receptor beta chains below, sequenced in a study of glioma-infiltrating T cells. The iRepertoire nested amplicon-rescue multiplex PCR amplified TCR alpha and beta CDR3s from RNA. Via MiXCR, TCRdb re-called the multiplex PCR reads, giving one row per CDR3 protein. The sample includes approximately 400,000 distinct CDR3 sequences, 41% of them seen just once. The material sequenced was glioma tissue, nonneoplastic brain tissue, or PBMCs (not recorded which). The origin of the receptors is a human donor with low-grade glioma or glioblastoma, undergoing nonglioma brain surgery, or in good health (not recorded which).

J is TRBJ2-1 and V is TRBV27, with TRBD1 identical over 9 bases. The CDR3 contains 20 residues. With V trimmed by 1 base and J by 1 base, 14 bases remained unmatched. Germline V gives CDR1 MNHEY, CDR2 SMNVEV (reference sequence). The CDR3 bases are TGTGCCAGCAGTTTATTTTCGATGGACAGGGGTTTGGGGTCCTACAATGAGCAGTTCTTC. This codes for CASSLFSMDRGLGSYNEQFF.

This rearrangement joins TRBV11-3 to TRBJ2-1; D is perhaps TRBD2 (6 bases). This CDR3 has 14 residues. Trimming pared 4 bases from V and 5 bases from J, leaving 12 bases between. Germline assignment: CDR1 SGHNT and CDR2 YENEEA. The CDR3 protein is CASSSRDSDNEQFF. CDR3 bases: TGTGCCAGCAGCTCTCGGGACTCGGACAATGAGCAGTTCTTC.

This clonotype was recorded once. Since a much larger clone is just one base distant, this may be a read error. This rearrangement joins TRBV28 to TRBJ2-5, with D unclear. The CDR3 runs 14 residues. The V gene lost 4 bases and the J gene lost 4 bases, with 13 bases spanning the gap. Germline V gives CDR1 MDHEN, CDR2 SYDVKM. Written as DNA, the CDR3 is TGTGCCAGCAGTTCGGGCAAGGTTCGAGAGACCCAGTACTTC. This encodes CASSSGKVRETQYF.

This clonotype was counted between two and nine times. The chain uses TRBV4-3 and TRBJ2-1; 10 bases fit TRBD2. Per the germline V gene, CDR1 is LGHNA and CDR2 is YSLEER. V lost 0 bases, J lost 8 bases, and 7 bases stayed unmatched. The CDR3 loop spans 16 amino acids. The CDR3 coding sequence is TGCGCCAGCAGCCAAGAACGCCTAGCGGGAGCTGATGAGCAGTTCTTC. This encodes CASSQERLAGADEQFF.

On this clonotype itself: This may come from a read error, since a much larger clone is one base off. The V and J genes are TRBV14 and TRBJ2-5; possibly TRBD2 for D (5 bases). V dropped 2 bases and J dropped 4 bases, with 17 bases sitting between them. The CDR3 covers 16 residues. Looked up from germline, CDR1 is SGHDN and CDR2 is FVKESK. CDR3 DNA: TGTGCCAGCAGCCAACACACTTGGGGAGTGGTAGAGACCCAGTACTTC. Its protein product is CASSQHTWGVVETQYF.

The sample holds many counts of this clonotype. The rearrangement links TRBV15 to TRBJ2-7; D remains ambiguous. The CDR3 has 13 residues. Germline V lookup: CDR1 LNHNV, CDR2 YYDKDF (reference sequence). The germline V and J ends were trimmed by 2 bases and 2 bases, with 7 bases remaining between them. This CDR3 is CATSRLGAYEQYF. The CDR3 DNA reads TGTGCCACCAGCAGACTGGGTGCCTACGAGCAGTACTTC.

This clonotype was observed at least ten times. The rearrangement links TRBV27 to TRBJ1-3; the D is unclear. The length of the CDR3 is 14 residues. V shed 2 bases and J shed 0 bases, with 5 bases lying between them. CDR1 is MNHEY, CDR2 SMNVEV, per germline (reference sequence). The CDR3 DNA reads as TGTGCCAGCAGTTTAAGGAGCTCTGGAAACACCATATATTTT. Protein: CASSLRSSGNTIYF.

The chain recombines TRBV4-2 with TRBJ1-1; D gene unclear. The CDR3 extends over 13 amino acids. Germline values: CDR1 LGHNA, CDR2 YNFKEQ. Trimming shortened V by 2 bases and J by 6 bases, and 10 bases separated the two germline ends. The CDR3 reads CASSQPRLAEAFF. Here the CDR3 DNA reads TGTGCCAGCAGCCAACCCAGGTTGGCTGAAGCTTTCTTT.

Notes on this clonotype: A much larger clone differs from this one at a single base, so this may be a read error. This chain joins TRBV6-2 or TRBV6-3 and TRBJ1-4; D remains ambiguous. V lost 5 bases to trimming and J lost 5 bases, with 12 bases between them. In germline, CDR1 is MNHEY, CDR2 SVGEGT. The CDR3 has 14 amino acids. CDR3 loop: CASSHPTRNEKLFF. In nucleotides, the CDR3 is TGTGCCAGCAGTCACCCGACCCGAAATGAAAAACTGTTTTTT.

The chain recombines TRBV24-1 with TRBJ2-3; 8 bases align to TRBD2. This CDR3 spans 16 amino acids. Germline CDR1 reads KGHDR; CDR2 reads SFDVKD. V was clipped by 3 bases and J by 6 bases; unmatched bases: 10. The CDR3 sequence: CATSDPGGGLSDTQYF. The CDR3 region has the DNA TGTGCCACCAGTGATCCGGGGGGGGGGCTCTCGGATACGCAGTATTTT.

This clonotype was recorded many times. This chain links TRBV27 with TRBJ1-1; D gene unclear. Germline CDR1 reads MNHEY; CDR2 reads SMNVEV (reference sequence). Trimming cost V 7 bases and J 1 base, with 10 bases left between them. The CDR3 totals 13 residues. The CDR3 here is CASTSWGNTEAFF. CDR3 bases: TGTGCCAGCACCTCTTGGGGGAACACTGAAGCTTTCTTT.

The V gene is TRBV6-1, the J gene TRBJ2-7, with 14 positions matching TRBD2. The CDR3 is 17 amino acids. V dropped 6 bases and J dropped 1; count of bases not matched to a gene: 8. CDR1 is MNHNS, CDR2 SASEGT, per germline. The DNA for the CDR3 is TGTGCCAGCAGCCAGGGGACTAGCGGGAGTAGTTCCTACGAGCAGTACTTC. This encodes CASSQGTSGSSSYEQYF.

About this clonotype itself: At one of its ends the junction is not consistent with the germline gene, which may arise from a read error. This rearrangement joins TRBV7-9 to TRBJ1-6; 11 nucleotides agree with TRBD1. This CDR3 is built from 18 residues. Germline V gene sequence: CDR1 SEHNR, CDR2 FQNEAQ (reference sequence). CDR3 residues: CARSSSGTGGSYNSPLHF. Here the CDR3 DNA reads TGTGCCAGGAGCTCATCCGGGACAGGGGGCTCCTATAATTCACCCCTCCACTTT.

This clonotype was seen only a few times. This rearrangement joins TRBV5-4 to TRBJ2-1; tentative D call: TRBD2 (5 bases). The CDR3 totals 15 residues. V lost 4 bases, J lost 8 bases, and 19 bases lay in between. Germline CDR1 reads SGHNT; CDR2 reads YYREEE (reference sequence). In DNA, the CDR3 is TGTGCCAGCAGCCCCCCCCGGGGTGGGGTCGATGAGCAGTTCTTC. Its translation is CASSPPRGGVDEQFF. Filled out from reference TRBV5-4 and TRBJ2-1, the complete variable domain reads ETGVTQSPTHLIKTRGQQVTLRCSSQSGHNTVSWYQQALGQGPQFIFQYYREEENGRGNFPPRFSGLQFPNYSSELNVNALELDDSALYLCASSPPRGGVDEQFFGPGTRLTVL.

The sample holds many counts of this clonotype. The J gene is TRBJ2-7, the V gene TRBV25-1; either TRBD1 or TRBD2 may supply D (6 bases each). The CDR3 consists of 15 residues. With 2 bases removed from V and 3 bases from J, the gap between germline ends came to 14 bases. Per the germline V gene, CDR1 is MGHDK and CDR2 is SYGVNS. The CDR3 sequence is CASSEEGGAIYEQYF. CDR3 DNA sequence: TGTGCCAGCAGTGAAGAGGGGGGAGCAATCTACGAGCAGTACTTC.

A remark on this clonotype: Since a much larger clone is just one base distant, this may be a read error. The chain uses TRBV27 and TRBJ1-3; 8 bases are shared with TRBD1. CDR1 MNHEY and CDR2 SMNVEV come from the germline V gene (reference sequence). This CDR3 is built from 15 residues. This CDR3 reads CASGLTGGHGNTIYF. The CDR3 DNA is TGTGCCAGCGGTTTAACAGGGGGGCACGGAAACACCATATATTTT.

About this clonotype itself: An end of the junction differs from the germline gene, which may be a read error. CDR3 bases: TGTGCCAGCACCGCGATAACAGGGGAGGAGACCCGGTACTTC. It translates to CASTAITGEETRYF. The chain is built from TRBV7-2 and TRBJ2-5; the D gene is possibly TRBD1 (7 bases). This CDR3 has 14 residues. CDR1 is SGHTA, CDR2 FQGNSA, per germline.

The chain recombines TRBV28 with TRBJ2-2; D is perhaps TRBD1 (5 bases). V dropped 6 bases and J dropped 5 bases, with 13 bases sitting between them. The CDR3 has 14 residues. Germline V gene lookup returns CDR1 MDHEN and CDR2 SYDVKM. CDR3 in DNA: TGTGCCAGCAGCCCCTGGGGCCGGACCGGGGAGCTGTTTTTT. Amino acid sequence: CASSPWGRTGELFF.

This clonotype was picked up many times. This rearrangement joins TRBV20-1 to TRBJ2-3, with 8 bases fitting TRBD1. Germline CDR1 is DFQATT and CDR2 is SNEGSKA (reference sequence). The CDR3 is made up of 15 amino acids. V lost 5 bases and J lost 2; bases outside the gene matches: 9. CDR3: CSALPGQVATDTQYF. DNA of the CDR3: TGCAGTGCTCTCCCGGGACAGGTGGCCACAGATACGCAGTATTTT.

This clonotype was observed a handful of times. The chain couples TRBV7-9 to TRBJ2-7; 8 positions agree with TRBD1. With V trimmed by 5 bases and J by 4 bases, 7 bases remained unmatched. CDR1 and CDR2 from the germline V gene are SEHNR and FQNEAQ (reference sequence). CDR3 size: 14 residues. CDR3 nucleotides: TGTGCCAGCAGCCCAAACAGGGGGGTGTACGAGCAGTACTTC. Translation: CASSPNRGVYEQYF.

The rearrangement links TRBV5-4 to TRBJ2-7; D possibly corresponds to TRBD2 (5 bases). V was cut by 2 bases and J by 2 bases, with 17 bases left in between. CDR3 length: 16 residues. Germline V CDR1 and CDR2: SGHNT, YYREEE (reference sequence). The CDR3 bases are TGTGCCAGCAGCTTAGGAGGTTTAGCTTTGGCCTACGAGCAGTACTTC. It translates to CASSLGGLALAYEQYF.